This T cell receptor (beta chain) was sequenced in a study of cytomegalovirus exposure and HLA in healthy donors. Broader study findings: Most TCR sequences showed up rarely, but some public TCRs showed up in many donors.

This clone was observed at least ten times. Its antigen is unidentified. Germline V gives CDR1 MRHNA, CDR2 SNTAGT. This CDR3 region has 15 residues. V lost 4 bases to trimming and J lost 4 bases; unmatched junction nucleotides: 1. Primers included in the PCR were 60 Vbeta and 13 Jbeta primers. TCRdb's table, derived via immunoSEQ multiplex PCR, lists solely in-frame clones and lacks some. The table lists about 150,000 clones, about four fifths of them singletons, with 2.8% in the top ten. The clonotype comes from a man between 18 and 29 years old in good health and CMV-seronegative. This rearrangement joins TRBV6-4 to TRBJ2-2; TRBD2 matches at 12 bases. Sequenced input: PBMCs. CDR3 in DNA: TGTGCCAGCAGTGCTAGCGGGGGGGCCACCGGGGAGCTGTTTTTT. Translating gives CASSASGGATGELFF.